Below, 13 T cell receptor beta chains from the same sample are listed, as sequenced in a study of T cells in Graves' hyperthyroidism and ophthalmopathy. Regions amplified from RNA transcripts were the TCR beta CDR3 regions. An initial round of RT-PCR targeting the TCR CDR3 relied on the HTBI primer set. Each CDR3 protein is one row after TCRdb ran MiXCR on the multiplex PCR reads. Of a few hundred thousand distinct CDR3 sequences in the sample, approximately 14% were seen once. The sequencing input was blood. The source of these receptors is a woman aged 30 to 39 with Graves' hyperthyroidism.

The chain combines TRBV12-3 or TRBV12-4 with TRBJ2-2; no definite D call. This CDR3 has 15 residues. Trimming stripped 5 bases from V and 3 bases from J, with 13 bases between. The CDR3: CASSPWVIDTGELFF. The CDR3 DNA reads as TGTGCCAGCAGTCCCTGGGTGATAGACACCGGGGAGCTGTTTTTT.

This clonotype was seen at least ten times. The CDR3 loop is CASSTGGKVYEQYF. Written as DNA, the CDR3 is TGTGCCAGCAGCACAGGGGGTAAGGTTTACGAGCAGTACTTC. This rearrangement joins TRBV12-3 or TRBV12-4 to TRBJ2-7; 8 nucleotides align to TRBD1. The CDR3 runs 14 residues. J gave up 4 bases and V 6 bases, and 8 bases lay outside the gene matches.

With regard to this clonotype: A much bigger clone sits one base away, suggesting this may be a read error. The chain links TRBV29-1 to TRBJ2-1, with 11 nucleotides matching TRBD2. The CDR3 totals 17 residues. Germline V gene lookup returns CDR1 SQVTM and CDR2 ANQGSEA. CDR3 sequence (DNA): TGCAGCGTATGGGGAGTAGCGGGAGGGAGCTCCGACAATGAGCAGTTCTTC. This sequence encodes CSVWGVAGGSSDNEQFF.

This clonotype appeared a few times. The V and J genes are TRBV10-3 and TRBJ1-1, with TRBD1 matching over 10 bases. The CDR3 spans 14 residues. Germline CDR1 ENHRY, CDR2 SYGVKD. With V trimmed by 7 bases and J by 3 bases, 5 bases remained unmatched. The CDR3 is CAIKGGTGDTEAFF. The CDR3 DNA reads as TGTGCCATCAAGGGAGGGACAGGGGACACTGAAGCTTTCTTT.

The chain carries TRBV12-5 and TRBJ2-1; 10 bases map to TRBD2. Germline CDR1 reads LGHNT; CDR2 reads FRNRAP. The CDR3 contains 15 residues. J was trimmed by 8 bases and V by 3 bases; bases with no gene match: 7. The CDR3 spells CASGLGLAVGDEQFF. The CDR3 bases are TGTGCTAGTGGTTTAGGACTAGCGGTGGGGGATGAGCAGTTCTTC.

This clonotype was detected ten times or more. The genes are TRBV7-6 and TRBJ2-5; D gene uncertain. Trimming left V 8 bases short and J 5 bases short, with 15 bases between. Germline-derived CDR1 and CDR2 are SGHVS and FNYEAQ. The length of the CDR3 is 13 residues. The CDR3 region has the DNA TGTGCCAGCTTAGGGCCGGGTGACGAGACCCAGTACTTC. As protein: CASLGPGDETQYF.

This clonotype has only a few counts. The genes are TRBV6-1 and TRBJ1-5, with D unresolved. Germline CDR1 and CDR2: MNHNS and SASEGT. Trimming left V 6 bases short and J 2 bases short, with 8 bases between. The CDR3 totals 13 residues. This chain's CDR3 is CASSRLGNQPQHF. The CDR3 bases are TGTGCCAGCAGCCGGCTGGGCAATCAGCCCCAGCATTTT.

In its sample, this clonotype was seen many times. The V and J genes are TRBV19 and TRBJ2-2, with no clear D. Looked up from germline, CDR1 is LNHDA and CDR2 is SQIVND (reference sequence). V shed 4 bases and J shed 5 bases, with 8 bases lying between them. This CDR3 is built from 13 residues. The CDR3 DNA follows: TGTGCCAGTAGTACCCTTGGGACCGGGGAGCTGTTTTTT. Its translation is CASSTLGTGELFF.

The chain is built from TRBV9 and TRBJ2-2; D remains ambiguous. The CDR3 loop spans 13 amino acids. Trimming left V 5 bases short and J 0 bases short, with 5 bases between. Germline V CDR1 and CDR2: SGDLS, YYNGEE. CDR3 protein: CASSKTNTGELFF. The CDR3 nucleotides read TGTGCCAGCAGTAAGACGAACACCGGGGAGCTGTTTTTT. The whole variable domain, remainder taken from reference TRBV9 and TRBJ2-2, is DSGVTQTPKHLITATGQRVTLRCSPRSGDLSVYWYQQSLDQGLQFLIQYYNGEERAKGNILERFSAQQFPDLHSELNLSSLELGDSALYFCASSKTNTGELFFGEGSRLTVL.

Many counts were recorded for this clonotype. The rearrangement joins TRBV5-5 to TRBJ1-5; D unresolved. The CDR3 runs to 15 residues. Germline CDR1 is SGHKS and CDR2 is YYEKEE (reference sequence). Trimming shortened V by 2 bases and J by 4 bases, and 13 bases separated the two germline ends. CDR3 region: CASSLGPTFNQPQHF. The CDR3 DNA is TGTGCCAGCAGCTTAGGCCCGACATTTAATCAGCCCCAGCATTTT. Full variable domain (rest looked up from reference TRBV5-5 and TRBJ1-5): DAGVTQSPTHLIKTRGQQVTLRCSPISGHKSVSWYQQVLGQGPQFIFQYYEKEERGRGNFPDRFSARQFPNYSSELNVNALLLGDSALYLCASSLGPTFNQPQHFGDGTRLSIL.

In its sample, this clonotype was seen a few times. The chain combines TRBV10-3 with TRBJ2-4; D not certain. Per the germline V gene, CDR1 is ENHRY and CDR2 is SYGVKD. Trimming stripped 2 bases from V and 8 bases from J, with 13 bases between. The CDR3 sequence is 14 residues long. CDR3 sequence reads: CAISESSFADIQYF. The CDR3 DNA reads TGTGCCATCAGTGAGAGTTCATTTGCGGACATTCAGTACTTC.

V gene TRBV28 combines with J gene TRBJ2-1; TRBD1 agrees at 7 bases. Losses at the gene ends were 7 bases for V and 1 base for J; bases not matched to a gene: 13. The CDR3 consists of 17 residues. From germline, CDR1 is MDHEN and CDR2 SYDVKM. CDR3 loop: CASTDITRTGSYNEQFF. Written as DNA, the CDR3 is TGTGCCAGCACCGATATTACCCGGACAGGATCCTACAATGAGCAGTTCTTC.

This clonotype has ten or more counts. This chain connects TRBV20-1 to TRBJ2-3; no definite D call. In germline, CDR1 is DFQATT, CDR2 SNEGSKA (reference sequence). V was cut by 7 bases and J by 2 bases, with 10 bases left in between. CDR3 length equals 12 residues. The CDR3 DNA follows: TGCAGTGGGATTGCGGCCACAGATACGCAGTATTTT. Its translation: CSGIAATDTQYF.